This T cell receptor beta chain was identified in a study of blood T cell repertoires in COVID-19. For the study at large: PBMCs, B-cell-depleted T cells, or T cells were the source of the cDNA or gDNA that made up the material.

Sequencing was performed with immunoSEQ multiplex PCR; in TCRdb, only in-frame clones are kept and a portion is missing. The sample has about 230,000 clones, around 92% seen once. Participants were aged roughly 18 to 95 years, lived in 20 to 25 US areas, and enrolled virtually. The CDR3 totals 17 residues. The germline CDR1 and CDR2 sequences are MGHRA and YSYEKL. Trimming cost V 4 bases and J 0 bases; bases outside gene matches: 3. The specimen was PBMCs or T cells enriched from blood (not recorded which). This sequence originates from a woman between 25 and 40 years old with acute COVID-19. The gene calls are TRBV4-1 and TRBJ2-1; 13 nucleotides line up with TRBD2. CDR3 loop: CASSRLAGGSSYNEQFF. In nucleotides, the CDR3 is TGCGCCAGCAGCCGACTAGCGGGGGGCAGCTCCTACAATGAGCAGTTCTTC.